These 22 T cell receptor beta chains originate from one sample sequenced in a study of STAT5B mutations in CD4+ large granular lymphocyte leukemia. TCRdb's table, derived via immunoSEQ multiplex PCR, lists solely in-frame clones and lacks some. The sample has fewer than 30,000 clones; roughly 79% are singletons. Material: CD4+ T cells from blood buffy coats. The source is a human donor in good health.

This clone was seen a handful of times. This chain uses TRBV2 with TRBJ1-1; D is unclear. Germline values: CDR1 SNHLY, CDR2 FYNNEI. The CDR3 sequence is 16 residues long. Trimming shortened V by 0 bases and J by 0 bases, and 11 bases separated the two germline ends. For the CDR3, the DNA is TGTGCCAGCAGTGAAGCGCGAGCCAAACTGAACACTGAAGCTTTCTTT. This codes for CASSEARAKLNTEAFF.

The rearrangement joins TRBV6-5 to TRBJ1-5; D perhaps matches TRBD1 (5 bases). Germline V CDR1 and CDR2: MNHEY, SVGAGI. Trimming removed 6 bases from V and 0 bases from J, with 12 bases in between. The CDR3 spans 15 residues. The CDR3 here is CASRRDGNSNQPQHF. CDR3 in DNA: TGTGCCAGCAGAAGGGACGGCAATAGCAATCAGCCCCAGCATTTT.

This rearrangement joins TRBV5-4 to TRBJ1-1, with no clear D. Germline V CDR1 and CDR2: SGHNT, YYREEE (reference sequence). Trimming pared 2 bases from V and 1 base from J, leaving 9 bases between. The CDR3 loop spans 14 amino acids. This chain's CDR3 is CASSLRHENTEAFF. The CDR3 DNA reads as TGTGCCAGCAGCTTAAGACACGAGAACACTGAAGCTTTCTTT.

This sequence joins TRBV6-1 and TRBJ2-2; 7 bases fit TRBD2. This CDR3 has 14 residues. Germline V lookup: CDR1 MNHNS, CDR2 SASEGT. V gave up 5 bases and J gave up 5 bases; unmatched junction bases: 5. This CDR3 is CASSPVGGTGELFF. As DNA, the CDR3 is TGTGCCAGCAGTCCGGTGGGAGGGACCGGGGAGCTGTTTTTT.

This clone appeared a single time. The J gene is TRBJ2-2, the V gene TRBV9, with TRBD2 identical over 8 bases. CDR1 is SGDLS and CDR2 is YYNGEE in the germline V gene. This CDR3 spans 17 amino acids. V was pared by 3 bases and J by 0 bases, with 7 bases of the junction left unmatched. CDR3 sequence (DNA): TGTGCCAGCAGCGCCGGAAGCGGGGGTTCGAACACCGGGGAGCTGTTTTTT. Translating gives CASSAGSGGSNTGELFF.

V is TRBV5-1 and J is TRBJ2-7, with D unclear. Per germline, CDR1 SGHRS and CDR2 YFSETQ. This CDR3 has 14 residues. V gave up 0 bases and J gave up 2 bases, with 9 bases separating them. Here the CDR3 DNA reads TGCGCCAGCAGCTTGGGTTTGGGTACCTACGAGCAGTACGTC. This encodes CASSLGLGTYEQYV.

The V call is TRBV15, the J call TRBJ1-1, with 8 bases identical to TRBD1. CDR1 is LNHNV, CDR2 YYDKDF, per germline (reference sequence). The CDR3 runs to 14 residues. V gave up 0 bases and J gave up 4 bases; unmatched junction bases: 1. This CDR3 is CATSRDTGGTEAFF. The CDR3 nucleotides read TGTGCCACCAGCAGAGATACAGGGGGCACTGAAGCTTTCTTT.

In this sample, this clone turned up once. The chain carries TRBV6-5 and TRBJ2-3, with D hard to call. Germline CDR1 reads MNHEY; CDR2 reads SVGAGI. V was clipped by 6 bases and J by 0 bases, with 7 bases between them. CDR3 length: 13 residues. The CDR3 DNA is TGTGCCAGCAGACAGCCTAGCACAGATACGCAGTATTTT. Its protein product is CASRQPSTDTQYF.

V and J are TRBV30 and TRBJ1-4; TRBD1 is a possible D gene (6 bases). The CDR3 spans 17 residues. Trimming pared 2 bases from V and 4 bases from J, leaving 20 bases between. Germline CDR1 is GTSNPN and CDR2 is SVGIG (reference sequence). The CDR3 region has the DNA TGTGCCTGGAGTCCCTTTGTAGGGGACACGTATAATGAAAAACTGTTTTTT. Translating gives CAWSPFVGDTYNEKLFF.

The sample holds a few counts of this clone. This chain connects TRBV4-2 to TRBJ1-5, with D unresolved. The germline gives CDR1 LGHNA, CDR2 YNFKEQ. V lost 0 bases, J lost 7 bases, and 7 bases lay in between. The CDR3 sequence is 13 residues long. CDR3 coding DNA: TGTGCCAGCAGCCAAGATAATTCACAGCCCCAGCATTTT. This encodes CASSQDNSQPQHF.

This chain uses TRBV10-3 with TRBJ2-5; TRBD1 might be the D (6 bases). The V end was cut by 6 bases, the J end by 2 bases, with 13 bases between. The CDR3 length is 14 residues. The V gene's germline CDR1 is ENHRY and CDR2 SYGVKD. CDR3 bases: TGTGCCATCAGCGGGTCTACAGGGCAAGAGACCCAGTACTTC. It codes for CAISGSTGQETQYF.

The rearrangement uses TRBV9 and TRBJ2-6, with D possibly called TRBD1 or TRBD2 (5 bases each). V shed 3 bases and J shed 0 bases, with 10 bases lying between them. This CDR3 has 16 residues. Germline values: CDR1 SGDLS, CDR2 YYNGEE. CDR3 sequence (DNA): TGTGCCAGCAGCGAGAGGGGACCCTCTGGGGCCAACGTCCTGACTTTC. Amino acids: CASSERGPSGANVLTF.

This rearrangement joins TRBV7-6 to TRBJ1-4; a weak D match, TRBD1 (6 bases). V lost 0 bases to trimming and J lost 8 bases, with 16 bases between them. Germline V gene sequence: CDR1 SGHVS, CDR2 FNYEAQ. CDR3 size: 16 residues. This CDR3 is CASSLAGGTIGEKLFF. DNA for the CDR3: TGTGCCAGCAGCTTAGCGGGCGGGACAATTGGAGAAAAACTGTTTTTT.

The chain links TRBV28 to TRBJ2-5; the D is unclear. The V gene lost 3 bases and the J gene lost 2 bases, with 10 bases spanning the gap. This CDR3 spans 14 amino acids. Germline V gene data show CDR1 as MDHEN and CDR2 as SYDVKM. This chain's CDR3 is CASSFSQSQETQYF. For the CDR3, the DNA is TGTGCCAGCAGTTTCTCTCAGTCTCAAGAGACCCAGTACTTC.

The rearrangement links TRBV18 to TRBJ1-5, with D uncertain. Germline V CDR1 and CDR2: KGHSH, LQKENI. This CDR3 region has 15 residues. V was trimmed by 6 bases and J by 1 base, leaving 13 bases between them. CDR3 loop: CASSQAGQSNQPQHF. Written as DNA, the CDR3 is TGTGCCAGCTCCCAGGCGGGTCAGAGCAATCAGCCCCAGCATTTT. The complete variable domain, with remaining parts taken from reference TRBV18 and TRBJ1-5, reads NAGVMQNPRHLVRRRGQEARLRCSPMKGHSHVYWYRQLPEEGLKFMVYLQKENIIDESGMPKERFSAEFPKEGPSILRIQQVVRGDSAAYFCASSQAGQSNQPQHFGDGTRLSIL.

V and J are TRBV15 and TRBJ1-5; D might be TRBD1 (5 bases). The V gene lost 1 base and the J gene lost 7 bases, with 14 bases spanning the gap. This CDR3 spans 15 amino acids. Germline lookup yields CDR1 LNHNV and CDR2 YYDKDF (reference sequence). CDR3 sequence: CATSRVQGLGQPQHF. The CDR3 region has the DNA TGTGCCACCAGCAGAGTGCAGGGACTAGGGCAGCCCCAGCATTTT.

This clone was seen only once. The CDR3 coding sequence is TGCGCCAGCAGCCCTCGCCTAGCGGGGCTTAGTACAGATACGCAGTATTTT. Its translation: CASSPRLAGLSTDTQYF. This rearrangement joins TRBV5-1 to TRBJ2-3; 9 bases are a match to TRBD2. The germline gives CDR1 SGHRS, CDR2 YFSETQ. The CDR3 spans 17 residues. The V segment lost 4 bases and the J segment 3 bases; nucleotides outside the gene matches: 12.

Note on this clone: This sample also contains other DNA sequences that code for the same CDR3. This sequence joins TRBV5-1 and TRBJ2-1, with 7 positions matching TRBD1. The germline V gene encodes CDR1 SGHRS and CDR2 YFSETQ. The junction had 4 bases not matched to a gene; V was cut back by 0 bases and J by 4 bases. This CDR3 region has 15 residues. CDR3 nucleotide sequence: TGCGCCAGCAGCTTGGGGGGACAGAATTACAATGAGCAGTTCTTC. It translates to CASSLGGQNYNEQFF.

This chain joins TRBV18 and TRBJ2-5, with D uncertain. The CDR3 loop spans 14 amino acids. Looked up from germline, CDR1 is KGHSH and CDR2 is LQKENI. V lost 0 bases to trimming and J lost 4 bases, with 9 bases between them. Here the CDR3 DNA reads TGTGCCAGCTCACCACCCCAGGACCGAGAGACCCAGTACTTC. Protein sequence: CASSPPQDRETQYF.

The rearrangement links TRBV10-3 to TRBJ2-1; D remains ambiguous. V lost 3 bases to trimming and J lost 8 bases, with 5 bases between them. In germline, CDR1 is ENHRY, CDR2 SYGVKD. The CDR3 runs to 11 residues. The CDR3 region has the DNA TGTGCCATCAGTGATCTGGATGAGCAGTTCTTC. It encodes CAISDLDEQFF.

This clone came up once. The rearrangement links TRBV5-4 to TRBJ1-2, with D maybe TRBD1 (5 bases). Germline V gene lookup returns CDR1 SGHNT and CDR2 YYREEE (reference sequence). The ends were cut back, 4 bases at V and 6 bases at J, with 16 bases in the middle. This CDR3 comprises 14 residues. The CDR3, as DNA: TGTGCCAGCAGCGTCGGGACCGTGGGGGATGGCTACACCTTC. It specifies CASSVGTVGDGYTF.

Written as DNA, the CDR3 is TGTGCCAGCAGTTTGGAGACAGGGCAAAATTCACCCCTCCACTTT. Amino acids: CASSLETGQNSPLHF. The chain uses TRBV2 and TRBJ1-6; the match to TRBD1 covers 7 bases. The CDR3 covers 15 residues. Trimming cost V 5 bases and J 7 bases; bases outside gene matches: 8. Germline-derived CDR1 and CDR2 are SNHLY and FYNNEI.